These 26 T cell receptor beta chains came from one sample sequenced in a study of OX40 agonist ivuxolimab in advanced cancers. Method: immunoSEQ multiplex PCR; TCRdb's copy keeps in-frame clones and lacks some. The table has tens of thousands of clones, about 85% seen once. Sequencing was performed on CD4+ or CD8+ T cells sorted from blood, taken in a trial of the OX40 agonist ivuxolimab. These receptors were obtained from an adult with an advanced solid tumor such as melanoma, head and neck, liver or kidney cancer.

This chain joins TRBV2 and TRBJ2-6; possibly TRBD2 for D (5 bases). V was cut by 6 bases and J by 4 bases, with 16 bases left in between. CDR1 and CDR2 (germline): SNHLY, FYNNEI. The CDR3 consists of 16 residues. CDR3 DNA: TGTGCCAGCAGGAACGAGGGCCCGGGAGGGGCCAACGTCCTGACTTTC. This encodes CASRNEGPGGANVLTF.

V and J are TRBV2 and TRBJ2-1; D not resolved. Germline CDR1 and CDR2: SNHLY and FYNNEI. This CDR3 contains 14 residues. The V end was cut by 3 bases, the J end by 4 bases, with 10 bases between. The CDR3 sequence: CASSEDRIYNEQFF. In DNA, the CDR3 is TGTGCCAGCAGTGAGGACCGGATATACAATGAGCAGTTCTTC.

V gene TRBV6-6 combines with J gene TRBJ1-5; tentatively, D is TRBD1 (5 bases). The CDR3 runs 16 residues. Trimming removed 4 bases at V and 7 bases at J, with 20 bases between. Germline V gene sequence: CDR1 MNHNY, CDR2 SVGAGI (reference sequence). The CDR3 region is CASSLGLRGKGQPQHF. CDR3 nucleotide sequence: TGTGCCAGCAGTTTAGGCTTGCGGGGGAAGGGGCAGCCCCAGCATTTT.

V is TRBV7-3 and J is TRBJ1-6; no firm D call. V was cut by 5 bases and J by 6 bases, with 8 bases left in between. This CDR3 is built from 13 residues. The V gene's germline CDR1 is SGHTA and CDR2 FQGTGA. Here the CDR3 DNA reads TGTGCCAGCAGCCTCAGTCCTAATTCACCCCTCCACTTT. Translated, it gives CASSLSPNSPLHF. The whole variable domain, remainder taken from reference TRBV7-3 and TRBJ1-6, is GAGVSQTPSNKVTEKGKYVELRCDPISGHTALYWYRQSLGQGPEFLIYFQGTGAADDSGLPNDRFFAVRPEGSVSTLKIQRTERGDSAVYLCASSLSPNSPLHFGNGTRLTVT.

About this clone itself: The sample holds other DNA sequences that translate to the same CDR3. The chain is built from TRBV7-9 and TRBJ2-5, with D perhaps TRBD2 (5 bases). Germline values: CDR1 SEHNR, CDR2 FQNEAQ (reference sequence). CDR3 length: 17 residues. Trimming pared 5 bases from V and 4 bases from J, leaving 23 bases between. In DNA form, the CDR3 reads TGTGCCAGCAGCCCCCTCCTCACTAGTGACAATTTAGAGACCCAGTACTTC. Translated, it gives CASSPLLTSDNLETQYF.

The rearrangement uses TRBV29-1 and TRBJ2-5; TRBD2 matches at 10 bases. The CDR3 length is 17 residues. Germline lookup yields CDR1 SQVTM and CDR2 ANQGSEA. The V gene end was trimmed by 4 bases and the J gene end by 5 bases; junction bases not matched to a gene: 16. CDR3 in amino acids: CSVVEVDSGRMRETQYF. For the CDR3, the DNA is TGCAGCGTTGTCGAAGTAGATAGCGGGAGGATGAGGGAGACCCAGTACTTC.

This chain connects TRBV5-6 to TRBJ1-2; D perhaps matches TRBD1 (6 bases). The CDR3 is 14 residues long. V was cut by 4 bases and J by 2 bases, with 12 bases left in between. From germline, CDR1 is SGHDT and CDR2 YYEEEE. CDR3 nucleotides: TGTGCCAGCAGCGCCGGGGGGCGGAACTATGGCTACACCTTC. Translation gives CASSAGGRNYGYTF.

The chain employs TRBV28 and TRBJ2-7, with TRBD1 matching 7 bases. This CDR3 region has 14 residues. From germline, CDR1 is MDHEN and CDR2 SYDVKM. J lost 5 bases, V lost 2 bases, and 6 bases had no gene match. In nucleotides, the CDR3 is TGTGCCAGCAGTTTAGAGGGGGCGCCTCACGAGCAGTACTTC. Translation gives CASSLEGAPHEQYF.

The chain links TRBV4-1 to TRBJ1-1; D is unclear. The CDR3 runs to 14 residues. The V end lost 3 bases, the J end lost 3 bases, and 11 bases lay between the germline ends. The germline gives CDR1 MGHRA, CDR2 YSYEKL. CDR3 amino acids: CASSQFGLDTEAFF. The CDR3 DNA reads TGCGCCAGCAGCCAGTTTGGGCTAGACACTGAAGCTTTCTTT.

This clone was detected only once. The V call is TRBV7-2, the J call TRBJ1-1; D call uncertain. The CDR3 totals 14 residues. V dropped 4 bases and J dropped 8 bases, with 17 bases sitting between them. The germline V gene encodes CDR1 SGHTA and CDR2 FQGNSA. The CDR3 nucleotides read TGTGCCAGCAGCTGGGCCGAGGGAGGTCTAGAAGCTTTCTTT. Protein sequence: CASSWAEGGLEAFF. The whole variable domain, remainder taken from reference TRBV7-2 and TRBJ1-1, is GAGVSQSPSNKVTEKGKDVELRCDPISGHTALYWYRQSLGQGLEFLIYFQGNSAPDKSGLPSDRFSAERTGGSVSTLTIQRTQQEDSAVYLCASSWAEGGLEAFFGQGTRLTVV.

The chain combines TRBV5-6 with TRBJ1-4, with D possibly being TRBD1 (6 bases). With 5 bases removed from V and 5 bases from J, the gap between germline ends came to 13 bases. CDR3 length: 14 residues. Germline CDR1 reads SGHDT; CDR2 reads YYEEEE. This CDR3 is CASSPGTSNEKLFF. The DNA for the CDR3 is TGTGCCAGCAGTCCCGGGACATCCAATGAAAAACTGTTTTTT.

The CDR3 sequence: CASSSEKLAKNIQYF. CDR3 DNA sequence: TGTGCCAGCAGTTCCGAGAAACTAGCCAAAAACATTCAGTACTTC. The chain uses TRBV25-1 and TRBJ2-4; D is uncertain. Trimming pared 5 bases from V and 0 bases from J, leaving 11 bases between. CDR1 and CDR2 (germline): MGHDK, SYGVNS. CDR3 length: 15 amino acids.

The chain carries TRBV2 and TRBJ2-3; TRBD2 aligns across 10 bases. Germline assignment: CDR1 SNHLY and CDR2 FYNNEI. The CDR3 sequence is 17 residues long. V dropped 3 bases and J dropped 0; count of bases not matched to a gene: 6. The DNA for the CDR3 is TGTGCCAGCAGTGACGCAACTAGCGGGATAAGCACAGATACGCAGTATTTT. Encoded protein: CASSDATSGISTDTQYF.

This chain connects TRBV6-6 to TRBJ2-2, with D maybe TRBD2 (5 bases). The CDR3 runs to 15 residues. Trimming removed 2 bases from V and 5 bases from J, with 12 bases in between. The germline V gene encodes CDR1 MNHNY and CDR2 SVGAGI (reference sequence). The CDR3 DNA sequence: TGTGCCAGCAGTTACGGCTCCCGGGGAACCGGGGAGCTGTTTTTT. This sequence encodes CASSYGSRGTGELFF.

The chain carries TRBV6-1 and TRBJ1-5; 7 positions agree with TRBD1. Per the germline V gene, CDR1 is MNHNS and CDR2 is SASEGT. V was pared by 7 bases and J by 5 bases, with 8 bases of the junction left unmatched. The CDR3 totals 14 residues. DNA of the CDR3: TGTGCCAGCAATGACAGGGAATTCCATCAGCCCCAGCATTTT. It specifies CASNDREFHQPQHF.

The chain recombines TRBV6-5 with TRBJ1-4, with 7 bases fitting TRBD1. The germline CDR1 and CDR2 sequences are MNHEY and SVGAGI. CDR3 size: 14 residues. The junction had 7 bases not matched to a gene; V was cut back by 6 bases and J by 6 bases. The CDR3 is CASSYRGRDEKLFF. CDR3 bases: TGTGCCAGCAGCTACAGGGGACGTGATGAAAAACTGTTTTTT.

The chain's CDR3 is CASSYLAGGVQPDTQYF. CDR3 coding DNA: TGTGCCAGCAGTTACCTAGCGGGAGGGGTCCAGCCAGATACGCAGTATTTT. The chain joins TRBV27 to TRBJ2-3; 12 nucleotides agree with TRBD2. The germline CDR1 and CDR2 sequences are MNHEY and SMNVEV (reference sequence). The V and J ends lost 4 bases and 4 bases, in that order; junction bases with no gene match: 9. The CDR3 extends over 17 amino acids.

The chain couples TRBV5-1 to TRBJ1-5; D is unresolved. The CDR3 runs 16 residues. The germline gives CDR1 SGHRS, CDR2 YFSETQ. V lost 0 bases, J lost 0 bases, and 10 bases lay in between. The CDR3 DNA is TGCGCCAGCAGCTTGGAGGGTGGAGGTAGCAATCAGCCCCAGCATTTT. It translates to CASSLEGGGSNQPQHF.

The chain is built from TRBV7-9 and TRBJ1-2, with D unresolved. Between the trimmed V and J ends, which lost 1 base and 3 bases, there was a span of 6 bases. Germline V gene lookup returns CDR1 SEHNR and CDR2 FQNEAQ (reference sequence). The CDR3 totals 13 residues. The CDR3 region is CASSLEADYGYTF. In DNA form, the CDR3 reads TGTGCCAGCAGCTTAGAAGCAGACTATGGCTACACCTTC.

The J gene is TRBJ2-3, the V gene TRBV7-2; possibly TRBD1 for D (6 bases). Germline V lookup: CDR1 SGHTA, CDR2 FQGNSA. The CDR3 is made up of 14 amino acids. V was trimmed by 7 bases and J by 0 bases, leaving 11 bases between them. The CDR3 is CASTPGQSTDTQYF. The CDR3, as DNA: TGTGCCAGCACACCAGGACAGAGCACAGATACGCAGTATTTT.

The chain is built from TRBV7-8 and TRBJ1-5, with 7 bases identical to TRBD1. Germline values: CDR1 SGHVS, CDR2 FQNEAQ. V was pared by 3 bases and J by 1 base, with 9 bases of the junction left unmatched. This CDR3 has 17 residues. Here the CDR3 reads CASSFDGQVRSNQPQHF. CDR3 bases: TGTGCCAGCAGCTTTGACGGACAGGTGAGGAGCAATCAGCCCCAGCATTTT.

The rearrangement uses TRBV23-1 and TRBJ2-3; D is possibly TRBD2 (7 bases). TRBV23-1 is noted as an ORF with a role that remains uncertain. V gave up 0 bases and J gave up 2 bases, with 9 bases separating them. CDR3 length: 15 amino acids. In nucleotides, the CDR3 is TGCGCCAGCAGTCAATCGGCGGGGGCCACAGATACGCAGTATTTT. Encoded protein: CASSQSAGATDTQYF.

J is TRBJ2-3 and V is TRBV7-2, with 10 nucleotides matching TRBD2. The germline V gene encodes CDR1 SGHTA and CDR2 FQGNSA. The CDR3 is 15 residues long. V lost 5 bases and J lost 4; bases outside the gene matches: 6. The CDR3 is CASSASGGRPDTQYF. CDR3 nucleotide sequence: TGTGCCAGCAGCGCTAGCGGGGGAAGGCCAGATACGCAGTATTTT. Drawing the rest from reference TRBV7-2 and TRBJ2-3, the complete variable domain is GAGVSQSPSNKVTEKGKDVELRCDPISGHTALYWYRQSLGQGLEFLIYFQGNSAPDKSGLPSDRFSAERTGGSVSTLTIQRTQQEDSAVYLCASSASGGRPDTQYFGPGTRLTVL.

This rearrangement joins TRBV2 to TRBJ1-1, with a possible D match to TRBD1 (5 bases). Trimming removed 6 bases at V and 7 bases at J, with 12 bases between. The CDR3 has 12 residues. Germline V CDR1 and CDR2: SNHLY, FYNNEI. In DNA, the CDR3 is TGTGCCAGCAGATACGGGACCCTTGAAGCTTTCTTT. Translation: CASRYGTLEAFF.

This clone was observed a few times. The chain joins TRBV27 to TRBJ2-2; a weak D match, TRBD2 (6 bases). CDR3 length: 15 amino acids. Trimming took off 0 bases at V and 1 base at J, with 6 bases between the two ends. Germline V gives CDR1 MNHEY, CDR2 SMNVEV (reference sequence). CDR3 in DNA: TGTGCCAGCAGTTTATCTAGCGGGAACACCGGGGAGCTGTTTTTT. Translation gives CASSLSSGNTGELFF.

In its sample, this clone is medium-sized. The chain has TRBV4-2 and TRBJ1-2; 8 bases agree with TRBD1. This CDR3 has 15 amino acids. Germline CDR1 and CDR2: LGHNA and YNFKEQ. With V trimmed by 0 bases and J by 7 bases, 7 bases remained unmatched. CDR3 protein: CASSQDGRGLSGYTF. In DNA form, the CDR3 reads TGTGCCAGCAGCCAAGATGGCAGGGGGCTTAGTGGCTACACCTTC.